This section outlines one T cell receptor beta chain sequence together with its context. Its antigen is unidentified. Other nucleotide sequences in the sample specify the same CDR3. The sample comes from a study of shared clonotypes between healthy human individuals. Findings and caveats of the study: Owing to a small donor count, the genetic and exposure-history diversity represented was limited.

Methods used by the authors: Junction-only sequences without quality scores were provided by ImmunoSEQ, so filtering was different. The assay was immunoSEQ multiplex PCR, and TCRdb's table has in-frame clones only and misses some. V and J calls and clone size are copied from that table; D and trimming were computed from the DNA. Counted here are millions of clones, about 93% occurring once; the ten biggest clones make up under 2%. The naive CD8 subset, CD45RO-negative cells positively selected for CCR7, excluded terminally differentiated effector memory CD45RA+ cells. The TCR sequence derives from a man younger than 35 in good health. Some clones in this sample may be carry-over from other donors' samples. The sequenced material came from naive CD8+ T cells from PBMCs.

Written as DNA, the CDR3 is TGTGCCAGCAGTGTCACGGGGAATCAGCCCCAGCATTTT. Its protein is CASSVTGNQPQHF. The chain uses TRBV28 and TRBJ1-5; D is ambiguous. The germline V and J ends were trimmed by 5 bases and 4 bases, with 9 bases remaining between them. This CDR3 is 13 amino acids long. CDR1 MDHEN and CDR2 SYDVKM come from the germline V gene.